The 5 T cell receptor beta chains in this list originate from one sample, sequenced in a study of metastatic and nonmetastatic thyroid tumors (dated by TCRdb to 2018 to 2021). Before undergoing thyroid surgery, none of the patients had been given any kind of treatment. Library preparation employed PCR. TCRdb lists the instrument as Illumina HiSeq 4000. TCRdb ran its own pipeline on the public reads, namely fastp trimming at Q25 and MiXCR clone calling, and kept in-frame beta chains. Recorded for this sample are approximately 13,000 clones; around 20% of them occurred a single time. The ten largest clones capture more than 10% of the sample. Sequencing was done on a sample of adjacent normal tissue. These receptors were collected from a female donor with papillary thyroid cancer or a benign thyroid nodule (not recorded which). Some clones in this sample may be carry-over from other donors' samples.

By share of the sample, this clone is medium-sized. J is TRBJ2-1 and V is TRBV12-3 or TRBV12-4, with D perhaps TRBD2 (6 bases). Trimming took off 5 bases at V and 6 bases at J, with 20 bases between the two ends. The length of the CDR3 is 16 residues. For the CDR3, the DNA is TGTGCCAGCAGTCCCCATAGCGGTAGCTTGGGCAATGAGCAGTTCTTC. Its translation: CASSPHSGSLGNEQFF.

The V call is TRBV11-3, the J call TRBJ2-2, with D hard to call. The germline V gene encodes CDR1 SGHNT and CDR2 YENEEA. The CDR3 extends over 15 amino acids. Trimming pared 5 bases from V and 4 bases from J, leaving 14 bases between. The CDR3 spells CASSARGEVTGELFF. The CDR3 nucleotides read TGTGCCAGCAGCGCCCGTGGGGAAGTCACCGGGGAGCTGTTTTTT.

The genes are TRBV30 and TRBJ2-7; 8 positions agree with TRBD1. The junction had 4 bases not matched to a gene; V was cut back by 0 bases and J by 6 bases. The CDR3 has 13 amino acids. Per germline, CDR1 GTSNPN and CDR2 SVGIG (reference sequence). The CDR3 loop reads CAWSVHRGSEQYF. Here the CDR3 DNA reads TGTGCCTGGAGTGTACACAGGGGGTCCGAGCAGTACTTC.

The chain combines TRBV10-2 with TRBJ2-1, with 7 bases identical to TRBD2. V dropped 3 bases and J dropped 3; count of bases not matched to a gene: 2. The germline V gene has CDR1 WSHSY and CDR2 SAAADI. CDR3 size: 14 residues. This chain's CDR3 is CASSDPSGYNEQFF. DNA of the CDR3: TGCGCCAGCAGTGATCCTAGCGGCTACAATGAGCAGTTCTTC.

The chain links TRBV5-1 to TRBJ1-6, with 8 bases aligning to TRBD1. Germline assignment: CDR1 SGHRS and CDR2 YFSETQ. The CDR3 is 14 residues long. Losses at the gene ends were 4 bases for V and 10 bases for J; bases not matched to a gene: 7. DNA for the CDR3: TGCGCCAGCAGCCTAGGACAGGGAGGATCACCCCTCCACTTT. Its translation: CASSLGQGGSPLHF.